This record covers a single T cell receptor (beta chain). This clonotype has a handful of counts. The antigen this receptor binds is unknown. No much larger clone exists at a distance of one base, and base qualities are not known. Including the terminal cysteine and phenylalanine, the CDR3 comprises 17 residues. Solely the CDR3 DNA is kept, with 51 bases framed from the first base. Compared with germline, V lacks 0 bases and J lacks 8 bases; bases without a gene match: 6. CDR1 and CDR2 were assigned from the germline V gene as KGHDR and SFDVKD. PBMCs were isolated by Ficoll-Paque density gradient centrifugation. These data belong to a study of T-cell memory formation after mild COVID-19 (dated by TCRdb to the early 2020s). About the investigation overall: TCR sequence clusters from the two donors were largely donor specific. In a couple of donors, T-cell clones that expanded and contracted after mild COVID-19 were followed by sequencing TCRalpha and TCRbeta repertoires longitudinally. Two young, previously healthy adult volunteers made up the cohort, one male and one female. Findings and caveats that apply to the study as a whole: The study covered only a couple of mild cases, and larger cohorts including severe cases with pre-infection samples were considered necessary. Contracting CD4+ clones were found mainly in CM and EM memory subsets, while CD8+ clones were enriched in EMRA. Some responding clones were found in pre-infection memory, which suggests that pre-existing cross-reactive memory T cells took part in the SARS-CoV-2 response. Clones contracting from day 15 to 85 had balanced CD4/CD8 phenotypes, while a second wave expanding from day 15 to 37 was biased towards CD4+. Whether the second-wave clones peaking on day 37 were SARS-CoV-2 specific was not confirmed.

The sequencer listed for this sample is Illumina NovaSeq 6000. cDNA libraries for TCRalpha and TCRbeta were prepared by 5'RACE using constant-segment primers, with sample barcodes and unique molecular identifiers added. RNA was extracted from every sample with Trizol reagent. The libraries were amplified in two PCR steps, and the second step added a second sample barcode and Illumina TruSeq adapters. Libraries were sequenced on an Illumina NovaSeq with 2 x 150 bp paired-end reads. The authors' pipeline ran thus. The reads were demultiplexed and collapsed into UMI-guided consensus sequences using migec v1.2.7. Using mixcr v2.1.11, UMI consensuses were aligned to TRA and TRB V and J templates and then assembled into clonotypes. A clonotype was counted as expanded or contracted only if both edgeR and NoisET called the change significant, with noise models trained on biological replicates. For edgeR calls, a false discovery rate-adjusted p below 0.01 and a log2 fold-change threshold of 1 were applied. As an exploratory analysis of dynamics, max-normalized trajectories of the 1000 most abundant clonotypes were examined by PCA with hierarchical clustering. Each responding clone was given a CD4 or CD8 phenotype based on the CD4+ and CD8+ repertoires, which had been sequenced separately. Through fastp at Q25 and MiXCR, TCRdb rebuilt clones from the public reads, retaining in-frame beta chains. When rows share a CDR3 protein, they turn into one entry using the most common DNA and genes. Here the V and J calls rest on TCRdb's processing, not on the authors' analysis. The sample profile shows approximately 410,000 distinct CDR3 sequences; roughly a quarter of them were found once. About an eighth of the sample is held by the ten biggest clonotypes.

Sequenced: PBMCs or a T cell subset sorted from them (not recorded which). The TCR was taken from an adult woman who had mild COVID-19 (a few samples of this study predate the infection). The sample titles of this study are shuffled in the database, so cell type and time point are left out; the donor was told from shared clones. The chain is encoded by TRBV24-1 joined to TRBJ2-1, and 13 junctional nucleotides match TRBD2. The CDR3 corresponds to CATSDLRTSGRGDEQFF. Read as DNA, the sequence is TGTGCCACCAGTGATTTGCGGACTAGCGGGAGAGGGGATGAGCAGTTCTTC.